This note documents a single T cell receptor (beta chain) sequence. There is no known antigen for this receptor. Base quality data are lacking; no much larger clone is found one base away. The V and J ends are trimmed by 3 bases and 6 bases, leaving 11 bases between them. Its CDR3 holds 13 amino acids, cysteine through phenylalanine. Only the CDR3 region is kept as DNA, spanning 39 bases read in frame from base 1. CDR1 and CDR2, looked up from the germline V gene (reference sequence), are MNHEY and SMNVEV. This sample was taken from a study of shared clonotypes between healthy human individuals (dated by TCRdb to about 2020). A note on the overall study: The cohort comprised two women and a few men aged 18 to 49 years. Per donor, three plates each were used for CD4 naive and CD4 memory, two for CD8 naive, and one for CD8 memory. Libraries were prepared and TCR repertoires were sequenced by different laboratories using diverse techniques, in order to increase sequencing depth and limit assay-specific biases. To estimate repertoire size and how much clonotypes are shared between individuals, the study performed deep sequencing of blood TCR repertoires from about 5 healthy adults. Between about 0.94 and 8.9 billion PBMCs per donor were obtained by leukapheresis. The study at large found these results: Rarefaction of sorted-subset datasets indicated incomplete sequencing despite the large sequencing depth. Naive subsets generally had larger estimated clonotype richness than memory subsets did. Sampling was limited to blood, and TCR repertoires in tissue likely differ from TCR repertoires in blood. Higher generation probabilities were observed for clonotypes shared by all four sorted-subset donors than for non-shared clonotypes. Based on pairwise subsampling, the degree of clonotype sharing among donors was expected to be affected by sequencing depth. Because the study included only a small number of donors, the genetic and exposure-history diversity represented was limited. Roughly 5.2% of naive CD4, 3.5% of naive CD8, roughly 2.4% of memory CD4, and 0.35% to 0.4% of memory CD8 clonotypes were shared across a few donors.

TCR CDR3 regions were amplified from genomic DNA by multiplex PCR using the deep immunoSEQ assay. For each cell subset, the extracted genomic DNA was distributed evenly across all wells of several immunoSEQ 96-well plates, and each plate served as one replicate. For sorted subsets, approximately 200 ng of genomic DNA, equivalent to 25,000 to 35,000 T cell genomes, went into each replicate PCR. The purified libraries were quantified using a Qubit 3.0 fluorometer, sized with a Bioanalyzer 2100, and then quantified again using the KAPA Library Quantification kit. A separate single-read 150-cycle Illumina NextSeq 550 flow cell was used to sequence each immunoSEQ 96-well plate. The published analysis was carried out like this. Because only junctional sequences without quality scores were contained in the immunoSEQ output, filtering matching that applied to full-length reads could not be performed. To assign V/J genes and CDR3, sequences were annotated against IMGT germline references using PyIR, a Python wrapper for IgBLAST v1.9. Any read was removed if the V/J assignment was weak (E-value above 1e-6), the CDR3 was missing, or the read contained stop codons, out-of-frame junctions, or ambiguous translated residues. V3J clonotypes were defined by identical inferred V gene, J gene, and CDR3 amino acid sequence. To compute the percentage overlap between repertoires, the number of shared unique clonotypes was divided by the size of the smaller repertoire. Richness of each repertoire was evaluated using RTK rarefaction, the Chao1 estimator, and Recon v2.1 estimates of unobserved clonotypes. For all TCRbeta clonotypes obtained by the gDNA method from a few donors, generation probabilities were computed with OLGA. The source is immuneACCESS, and TCRdb retained only in-frame sequences with V and J called. Part of the clones is not carried over; for the studies checked, unresolved V genes explain less than half of this, and the remainder is unexplained. V and J calls and clone size are as listed in that table; D and trimming were resolved from the DNA. The sample includes around 620,000 clones, with roughly 95% observed a single time. The ten largest clones capture 0.11% of the sample.

CD8 naive samples consisted of CD45RO-negative cells that were positively selected for CCR7, yielding a CD45RA+CCR7+ population without TemRA cells. The donors were healthy, HIV-negative adults with no recently reported acute infections or vaccinations. All donors were Caucasian adults living in Nashville, Tennessee, USA. After blood collection by leukapheresis, PBMCs were isolated using Ficoll-Histopaque density gradient centrifugation and then cryopreserved in the vapor phase of liquid nitrogen. Purity and quantity of every magnetically sorted T cell population were checked by analytical flow cytometry. Each sorted fraction had its genomic DNA isolated and then quantified by UV absorbance on a Nanodrop 2000c.

This TCR was sampled from a woman aged 25 to 39 in good health. Sequencing was performed on naive CD8+ T cells sorted from blood. The cell subset or site label here, explained by the study, means: CD45RA+CCR7+. The chain employs TRBV27 and TRBJ1-2; there is no confident call for the D gene. This receptor carries the CDR3 CASSFGRAHGYTF. The DNA reads as follows: TGTGCCAGCAGTTTCGGCCGGGCCCATGGCTACACCTTC.